Each of the 8 T cell receptor beta chains below was sequenced from the same sample in a study of shared clonotypes between healthy human individuals. Method: immunoSEQ multiplex PCR; TCRdb's copy keeps in-frame clones and lacks some. The top ten hold around 0.4% of the sample, which has 2 million to 3 million clones, approximately 94% seen once. Material: naive CD4+ T cells from PBMCs. Sample subset: CD45RA+ positively selected. These receptors were obtained from a man younger than 30 in good health. Some clones in this sample may be carry-over from other donors' samples.

The chain uses TRBV2 and TRBJ1-2, with D unclear. The CDR3 totals 12 residues. Per germline, CDR1 SNHLY and CDR2 FYNNEI. The germline V and J ends were trimmed by 10 bases and 3 bases, with 12 bases remaining between them. The CDR3 DNA follows: TGTGCCACACGACTGATTGACTATGGCTACACCTTC. Translation gives CATRLIDYGYTF.

This chain joins TRBV10-3 and TRBJ2-1; TRBD1 is a possible D gene (6 bases). CDR3 size: 16 residues. Trimming shortened V by 4 bases and J by 3 bases, and 16 bases separated the two germline ends. Germline loops: CDR1 ENHRY, CDR2 SYGVKD. The CDR3 here is CAISAVDRAFYNEQFF. The CDR3 coding sequence is TGTGCCATCAGTGCGGTGGACAGAGCCTTCTACAATGAGCAGTTCTTC.

The chain recombines TRBV20-1 with TRBJ1-3, with D hard to call. Deletions cut 5 bases from V and 3 bases from J, with 5 bases between. The CDR3 consists of 11 residues. Germline V gene sequence: CDR1 DFQATT, CDR2 SNEGSKA (reference sequence). The DNA of the CDR3 is TGCAGTGCTCAGAGTGGAAACACCATATATTTT. Translating it yields CSAQSGNTIYF.

A note on this clone: Other DNA sequences in this sample translate to the same CDR3. The chain recombines TRBV18 with TRBJ2-1, with 12 bases identical to TRBD2. Unmatched junction bases numbered 1, after V lost 2 bases and J lost 5 bases. The CDR3 length is 15 residues. The germline gives CDR1 KGHSH, CDR2 LQKENI. In DNA, the CDR3 is TGTGCCAGCTCACCAGGACTAGCGGGGAACAATGAGCAGTTCTTC. Translating gives CASSPGLAGNNEQFF.

The chain recombines TRBV14 with TRBJ2-3; D gene unclear. The CDR3 contains 15 residues. Germline CDR1 is SGHDN and CDR2 is FVKESK. Between the trimmed V and J ends, which lost 2 bases and 2 bases, there was a span of 11 bases. CDR3 amino acids: CASSQQPILTDTQYF. The DNA for the CDR3 is TGTGCCAGCAGCCAACAACCGATTCTCACAGATACGCAGTATTTT.

A remark on this clone: The identical CDR3 is also encoded by other nucleotide sequences in the sample. This rearrangement joins TRBV7-8 to TRBJ1-5, with a possible D match to TRBD1 (5 bases). The CDR3 loop spans 14 amino acids. The germline V gene has CDR1 SGHVS and CDR2 FQNEAQ. The V end lost 0 bases, the J end lost 2 bases, and 5 bases lay between the germline ends. CDR3 sequence: CASSLAGGNQPQHF. The CDR3 DNA sequence: TGTGCCAGCAGCTTAGCAGGGGGCAATCAGCCCCAGCATTTT.

The CDR3 DNA reads as TGTGCCAGCAGCTTGAACCAGGGGTCGAACACTGAAGCTTTCTTT. Translating it yields CASSLNQGSNTEAFF. The chain couples TRBV7-3 to TRBJ1-1; a possible D gene is TRBD1 (6 bases). CDR1 and CDR2 (germline): SGHTA, FQGTGA. The CDR3 is made up of 15 amino acids. Between the trimmed V and J ends, which lost 3 bases and 1 base, there was a span of 12 bases.

This chain links TRBV7-3 with TRBJ2-3, with D maybe TRBD2 (5 bases). The germline V and J ends were trimmed by 1 base and 9 bases, with 14 bases remaining between them. The germline gives CDR1 SGHTA, CDR2 FQGTGA. CDR3 size: 14 residues. CDR3 loop: CASSLNPAEPTQYF. In DNA form, the CDR3 reads TGTGCCAGCAGCTTAAATCCAGCGGAGCCCACGCAGTATTTT.